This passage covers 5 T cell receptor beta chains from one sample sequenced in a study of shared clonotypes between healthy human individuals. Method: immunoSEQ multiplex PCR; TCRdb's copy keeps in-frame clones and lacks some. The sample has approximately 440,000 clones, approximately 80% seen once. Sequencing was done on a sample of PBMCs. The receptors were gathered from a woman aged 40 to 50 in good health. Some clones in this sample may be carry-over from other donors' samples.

The CDR3 protein is CASSLGKTDTQYF. For the CDR3, the DNA is TGTGCCAGCAGCTTAGGCAAGACAGATACGCAGTATTTT. The rearrangement uses TRBV7-3 and TRBJ2-3; no firm D call. V was pared by 2 bases and J by 3 bases, with 6 bases between. Germline V CDR1 and CDR2: SGHTA, FQGTGA. The CDR3 totals 13 residues.

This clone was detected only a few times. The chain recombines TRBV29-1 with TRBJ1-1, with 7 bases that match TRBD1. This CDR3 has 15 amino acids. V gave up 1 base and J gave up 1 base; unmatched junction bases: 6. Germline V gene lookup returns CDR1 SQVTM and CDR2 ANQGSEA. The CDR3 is CSVEAGTAKNTEAFF. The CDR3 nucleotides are TGCAGCGTTGAAGCAGGGACAGCTAAGAACACTGAAGCTTTCTTT. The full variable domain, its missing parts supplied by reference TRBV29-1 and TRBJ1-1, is SAVISQKPSRDICQRGTSLTIQCQVDSQVTMMFWYRQQPGQSLTLIATANQGSEATYESGFVIDKFPISRPNLTFSTLTVSNMSPEDSSIYLCSVEAGTAKNTEAFFGQGTRLTVV.

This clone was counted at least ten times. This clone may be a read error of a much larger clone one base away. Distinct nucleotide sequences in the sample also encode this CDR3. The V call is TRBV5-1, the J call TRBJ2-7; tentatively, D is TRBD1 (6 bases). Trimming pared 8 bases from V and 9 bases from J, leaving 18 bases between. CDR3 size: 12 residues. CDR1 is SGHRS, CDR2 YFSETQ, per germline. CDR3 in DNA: TGCGCCAGTAGTTCACAGGGATGGGGGCAGTACTTC. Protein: CASSSQGWGQYF.

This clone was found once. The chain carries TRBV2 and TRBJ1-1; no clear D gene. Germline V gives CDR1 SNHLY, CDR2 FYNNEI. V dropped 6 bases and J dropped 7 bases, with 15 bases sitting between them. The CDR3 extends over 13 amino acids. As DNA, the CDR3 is TGTGCCAGCAGCCCGACAAGGATACTTGAAGCTTTCTTT. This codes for CASSPTRILEAFF.

The CDR3 is CASSVHTGDTEAFF. The CDR3 DNA is TGTGCCAGCAGCGTACACACTGGGGACACTGAAGCTTTCTTT. The V call is TRBV9, the J call TRBJ1-1; D unresolved. The germline V gene has CDR1 SGDLS and CDR2 YYNGEE. The CDR3 contains 14 residues. The V and J ends lost 1 base and 3 bases respectively, with 10 bases between them. The variable domain in full, completed from reference TRBV9 and TRBJ1-1, reads DSGVTQTPKHLITATGQRVTLRCSPRSGDLSVYWYQQSLDQGLQFLIQYYNGEERAKGNILERFSAQQFPDLHSELNLSSLELGDSALYFCASSVHTGDTEAFFGQGTRLTVV.